The 13 T cell receptor beta chains given below trace back to one sample, sequenced in a study of T cell repertoires in cytomegalovirus infection. TCRdb used MiXCR to reprocess the reads, holding one entry per CDR3 protein. The sample lists some 700,000 distinct CDR3 sequences, approximately 33% occurring once. For these receptors, no antigen is known. The sequenced sample was cultured PBMCs, obtained from culture after CMV antigen stimulation. The source is a human donor in good health (CMV status not recorded). Some clones in this sample may be carry-over from other donors' samples.

The gene calls are TRBV6-1 and TRBJ2-7; 9 nucleotides align to TRBD2. The length of the CDR3 is 15 residues. J lost 6 bases, V lost 3 bases, and 9 bases had no gene match. Germline CDR1 reads MNHNS; CDR2 reads SASEGT. The CDR3 nucleotides read TGTGCCAGCAGTGATTTGGTCGGGCGGGAGGGCGAGCAGTACTTC. Protein product: CASSDLVGREGEQYF.

This rearrangement joins TRBV11-2 to TRBJ2-3; no reliable D call. This CDR3 comprises 13 residues. The germline V and J ends were trimmed by 5 bases and 6 bases, with 12 bases remaining between them. Germline lookup yields CDR1 SGHAT and CDR2 FQNNGV. Written as DNA, the CDR3 is TGTGCCAGCAGCATCCGAGTACCGGATACGCAGTATTTT. The encoded protein is CASSIRVPDTQYF.

This chain links TRBV4-1 with TRBJ2-7, with 8 nucleotides matching TRBD2. The CDR3 loop spans 18 amino acids. Germline CDR1 reads MGHRA; CDR2 reads YSYEKL. V shed 0 bases, J shed 2 bases, and the junction held 12 bases outside the gene matches. This CDR3 is CASSQEELAGGLAYEQYF. CDR3 sequence (DNA): TGCGCCAGCAGCCAAGAAGAACTCGCGGGAGGATTGGCCTACGAGCAGTACTTC.

This clonotype was observed a handful of times. This chain links TRBV12-3 or TRBV12-4 with TRBJ1-2; D is undetermined. Deletions cut 6 bases from V and 0 bases from J, with 11 bases between. The CDR3 is made up of 14 amino acids. CDR3: CASSYRATNYGYTF. CDR3 in DNA: TGTGCCAGCAGCTACCGGGCGACTAACTATGGCTACACCTTC.

This clonotype was seen only a few times. The CDR3 DNA reads as TGTGCCACCCGTCGTTCTAAACAGGGGTACACCGGGGAGCTGTTTTTT. Translation: CATRRSKQGYTGELFF. The rearrangement uses TRBV6-1 and TRBJ2-2; 7 bases match TRBD1. The CDR3 covers 16 residues. From germline, CDR1 is MNHNS and CDR2 SASEGT. Trimming at V came to 10 bases and at J to 3 bases, leaving 14 bases not matched to a gene.

This clonotype was recorded many times. The genes are TRBV7-8 and TRBJ2-1; perhaps D is TRBD1 or TRBD2 (6 bases each). The CDR3 runs 13 residues. V was trimmed by 4 bases and J by 11 bases, leaving 15 bases between them. CDR1 and CDR2 from the germline V gene are SGHVS and FQNEAQ. CDR3: CASSSRGGPKQFF. The CDR3 nucleotides are TGTGCCAGCAGCTCTCGTGGGGGGCCAAAGCAGTTCTTC.

This sequence joins TRBV6-5 and TRBJ1-5; D is possibly TRBD1 (5 bases). Trimming shortened V by 8 bases and J by 3 bases, and 11 bases separated the two germline ends. The CDR3 length is 13 residues. Germline V CDR1 and CDR2: MNHEY, SVGAGI. This CDR3 reads CASCPGPNQPQHF. The CDR3 DNA sequence: TGTGCCAGCTGTCCAGGGCCCAATCAGCCCCAGCATTTT.

The V and J genes are TRBV11-2 and TRBJ2-1; 10 bases align to TRBD2. This CDR3 region has 18 residues. Germline CDR1 is SGHAT and CDR2 is FQNNGV. V lost 5 bases, J lost 0 bases, and 10 bases stayed unmatched. CDR3 amino acids: CASSLGTSESGSYNEQFF. The CDR3 DNA follows: TGTGCCAGCAGCCTAGGGACTAGCGAATCCGGCTCCTACAATGAGCAGTTCTTC.

The chain employs TRBV6-6 and TRBJ2-7; D is possibly TRBD2 (5 bases). Germline V lookup: CDR1 MNHNY, CDR2 SVGAGI (reference sequence). V lost 5 bases and J 0 bases, leaving 20 bases between the germline ends. The CDR3 length is 17 residues. The CDR3 protein is CASSPTIRGPSSYEQYF. The CDR3 nucleotides read TGTGCCAGCAGTCCCACGATCCGAGGGCCCAGCTCCTACGAGCAGTACTTC.

The rearrangement joins TRBV20-1 to TRBJ1-1; D is uncertain. Per germline, CDR1 DFQATT and CDR2 SNEGSKA (reference sequence). The CDR3 sequence is 12 residues long. Trimming cost V 2 bases and J 10 bases, with 14 bases left between them. CDR3 protein: CSARFIPLGAFF. CDR3 nucleotide sequence: TGCAGTGCTAGATTTATCCCCCTGGGAGCTTTCTTT.

This clonotype was detected many times. The chain employs TRBV7-6 and TRBJ2-3; tentative D call: TRBD1 (5 bases). The V and J ends lost 5 bases and 6 bases respectively, with 9 bases between them. Germline CDR1 and CDR2: SGHVS and FNYEAQ. This CDR3 contains 12 residues. CDR3 bases: TGTGCCAGCAGCGCTAAGGGGGATACGCAGTATTTT. It is translated as CASSAKGDTQYF. Variable domain in full (rest from reference TRBV7-6 and TRBJ2-3): GAGVSQSPRYKVTKRGQDVALRCDPISGHVSLYWYRQALGQGPEFLTYFNYEAQQDKSGLPNDRFSAERPEGSISTLTIQRTEQRDSAMYRCASSAKGDTQYFGPGTRLTVL.

At least ten counts were recorded for this clonotype. V usage is TRBV7-2 and J usage is TRBJ1-5; D not resolved. CDR1 SGHTA and CDR2 FQGNSA come from the germline V gene. CDR3 length: 14 amino acids. Trimming took off 5 bases at V and 5 bases at J, with 13 bases between the two ends. The CDR3 DNA follows: TGTGCCAGCAGCCCCATCGGGGTATATCAGCCCCAGCATTTT. This encodes CASSPIGVYQPQHF.

The chain employs TRBV4-3 and TRBJ2-2, with D maybe TRBD2 (5 bases). This CDR3 spans 17 amino acids. Germline assignment: CDR1 LGHNA and CDR2 YSLEER. Between the trimmed V and J ends, which lost 4 bases and 6 bases, there was a span of 21 bases. The CDR3 here is CASSLFAGGHGAGELFF. For the CDR3, the DNA is TGCGCCAGCAGCCTTTTCGCGGGCGGCCATGGGGCCGGGGAGCTGTTTTTT.